Below are 26 T cell receptor beta chains sequenced from a single sample in a study of blood T cell repertoires in COVID-19. Using immunoSEQ multiplex PCR, the repertoire was profiled, and TCRdb retains in-frame clones only, with some absent. Of around 620,000 clones detected, over 80% appear once; the ten largest clones hold 0.2% to 0.3%. The sample consisted of peripheral blood. These receptors were taken from a woman aged 18-35 years with acute or convalescent COVID-19.

The rearrangement links TRBV18 to TRBJ2-2; 7 bases are a match to TRBD1. J lost 6 bases, V lost 0 bases, and 10 bases had no gene match. CDR1 and CDR2 from the germline V gene are KGHSH and LQKENI. The CDR3 extends over 17 amino acids. The CDR3 reads CASSPPFSGTVPGELFF. As DNA, the CDR3 is TGTGCCAGCTCACCACCTTTCTCAGGGACAGTCCCCGGGGAGCTGTTTTTT. Together with reference TRBV18 and TRBJ2-2, the CDR3 gives the full variable domain: NAGVMQNPRHLVRRRGQEARLRCSPMKGHSHVYWYRQLPEEGLKFMVYLQKENIIDESGMPKERFSAEFPKEGPSILRIQQVVRGDSAAYFCASSPPFSGTVPGELFFGEGSRLTVL.

The J gene is TRBJ1-2, the V gene TRBV5-8; TRBD1 is a possible D gene (5 bases). From germline, CDR1 is SGHTS and CDR2 YDEGEE. CDR3 size: 13 residues. The germline V and J ends were trimmed by 2 bases and 4 bases, with 9 bases remaining between them. The CDR3 here is CASSLQVFYGYTF. Written as DNA, the CDR3 is TGTGCCAGCAGCTTACAGGTTTTCTATGGCTACACCTTC.

This clone has just one count. The gene calls are TRBV25-1 and TRBJ2-2; possible D gene TRBD2, 6 bases. V dropped 3 bases and J dropped 4 bases, with 12 bases sitting between them. The length of the CDR3 is 15 residues. The germline CDR1 and CDR2 sequences are MGHDK and SYGVNS. The CDR3 nucleotides are TGTGCCAGCAGTGACCGGGGGAAAGGCACCGGGGAGCTGTTTTTT. This codes for CASSDRGKGTGELFF.

The V and J genes are TRBV19 and TRBJ1-1; unclear D gene. V dropped 3 bases and J dropped 4 bases, with 12 bases sitting between them. This CDR3 region has 14 residues. Germline-derived CDR1 and CDR2 are LNHDA and SQIVND (reference sequence). For the CDR3, the DNA is TGTGCCAGTAGTATGAAGGAGGTGAGCACTGAAGCTTTCTTT. Translation: CASSMKEVSTEAFF. The full variable domain, its missing parts supplied by reference TRBV19 and TRBJ1-1, is DGGITQSPKYLFRKEGQNVTLSCEQNLNHDAMYWYRQDPGQGLRLIYYSQIVNDFQKGDIAEGYSVSREKKESFPLTVTSAQKNPTAFYLCASSMKEVSTEAFFGQGTRLTVV.

The rearrangement links TRBV7-2 to TRBJ2-2; D is unresolved. V lost 3 bases to trimming and J lost 8 bases, with 7 bases between them. The CDR3 has 12 residues. The V gene's germline CDR1 is SGHTA and CDR2 FQGNSA. CDR3 coding DNA: TGTGCCAGCAGCTTTGTGTCAGGGGAGCTGTTTTTT. This gives the protein CASSFVSGELFF.

Here the CDR3 DNA reads TGTGCCAGCAAACCGGGACTGTACACCGGGGAGCTGTTTTTT. This encodes CASKPGLYTGELFF. The genes are TRBV6-4 and TRBJ2-2; possible D gene TRBD2, 6 bases. There are 14 residues in the CDR3. Germline V gene lookup returns CDR1 MRHNA and CDR2 SNTAGT. V was cut by 7 bases and J by 3 bases, with 12 bases left in between.

The chain uses TRBV4-1 and TRBJ1-2, with 9 bases matching TRBD1. The CDR3 has 14 amino acids. V was pared by 8 bases and J by 5 bases, with 9 bases of the junction left unmatched. Germline V gene data show CDR1 as MGHRA and CDR2 as YSYEKL. The CDR3 spells CASHSWDREYGYTF. As DNA, the CDR3 is TGCGCCAGCCACTCCTGGGACAGGGAGTATGGCTACACCTTC.

This chain connects TRBV6-1 to TRBJ1-2; D gene ambiguous. Germline CDR1 MNHNS, CDR2 SASEGT. This CDR3 is 12 amino acids long. Trimming cost V 3 bases and J 1 base, with 3 bases left between them. The CDR3 bases are TGTGCCAGCAGTGACGGTAACTATGGCTACACCTTC. Translation gives CASSDGNYGYTF.

This sequence joins TRBV11-2 and TRBJ2-1, with TRBD2 matching over 10 bases. CDR3 length: 15 residues. Losses at the gene ends were 2 bases for V and 8 bases for J; bases not matched to a gene: 6. CDR1 is SGHAT, CDR2 FQNNGV, per germline. CDR3 in DNA: TGTGCCAGCAGCTTAACGGGACTAGCGATCGATGAGCAGTTCTTC. It yields the protein CASSLTGLAIDEQFF.

For the CDR3, the DNA is TGTGCCAGCAGTTACAAAGGACAGGGGGACTATGGCTACACCTTC. Its protein is CASSYKGQGDYGYTF. This chain uses TRBV6-5 with TRBJ1-2; 10 bases are shared with TRBD1. CDR1 and CDR2 (germline): MNHEY, SVGAGI. V shed 2 bases and J 3 bases; nucleotides not matched to a gene: 3. The CDR3 length is 15 residues.

The chain links TRBV9 to TRBJ2-7; D gene uncertain. Per germline, CDR1 SGDLS and CDR2 YYNGEE. CDR3 length equals 13 residues. V dropped 0 bases and J dropped 2 bases, with 6 bases sitting between them. CDR3 sequence reads: CASSVAQTYEQYF. DNA of the CDR3: TGTGCCAGCAGCGTAGCCCAGACCTACGAGCAGTACTTC.

This chain joins TRBV19 and TRBJ1-2; a weak D match, TRBD1 (6 bases). Trimming removed 5 bases from V and 4 bases from J, with 17 bases in between. The CDR3 extends over 15 amino acids. CDR1 LNHDA and CDR2 SQIVND come from the germline V gene (reference sequence). The CDR3 DNA reads as TGTGCCAGTAGTGTCGGACAGCTAACACCCTATGGCTACACCTTC. It specifies CASSVGQLTPYGYTF.

Points on this clone: The DNA is omitted, as the CDR3 cannot be located on it reliably, and the CDR3 follows TCRdb's listing. The chain recombines TRBV28 with TRBJ1-1; TRBD1 is the table's D call, not checked against the DNA. Germline assignment: CDR1 MDHEN and CDR2 SYDVKM. The CDR3 comprises 15 residues, both ends counted. The CDR3 is CASSSSDGAGRAAFF.

A word on this clone: A junction boundary mismatches the germline segment, possibly from a read error. This chain joins TRBV7-9 and TRBJ2-7; D might be TRBD2 (6 bases). The CDR3 contains 12 residues. The germline V gene has CDR1 SEHNR and CDR2 FQNEAQ (reference sequence). The CDR3 DNA follows: TGTGCCAGCAGCTTCCTCCCAGATCGGGGGATCTTC. Protein sequence: CASSFLPDRGIF.

The rearrangement joins TRBV19 to TRBJ2-7; 12 bases agree with TRBD2. This CDR3 region has 14 residues. From germline, CDR1 is LNHDA and CDR2 SQIVND (reference sequence). Trimming cost V 5 bases and J 2 bases; bases outside gene matches: 1. CDR3 loop: CASSSSGGAYEQYF. Written as DNA, the CDR3 is TGTGCCAGTAGTTCTAGCGGGGGGGCCTACGAGCAGTACTTC.

The chain employs TRBV5-1 and TRBJ2-1; TRBD1 agrees at 9 bases. Unmatched junction bases numbered 11, after V lost 3 bases and J lost 10 bases. The CDR3 totals 15 residues. The germline V gene encodes CDR1 SGHRS and CDR2 YFSETQ. CDR3 DNA: TGCGCCAGCAGCTGGGGGACAGGGAGGGCCCAAGAGCAGTTCTTC. Residues: CASSWGTGRAQEQFF.

The chain is built from TRBV6-2 or TRBV6-3 and TRBJ1-2; no reliable D call. The V and J ends lost 2 bases and 0 bases respectively, with 7 bases between them. The CDR3 is 14 amino acids. Germline CDR1 MNHEY, CDR2 SVGEGT. The CDR3 loop is CASSYGASNYGYTF. The CDR3 DNA reads as TGTGCCAGCAGTTACGGTGCGTCTAACTATGGCTACACCTTC.

V usage is TRBV7-9 and J usage is TRBJ1-1; 7 positions match TRBD1. Germline CDR1 reads SEHNR; CDR2 reads FQNEAQ (reference sequence). The CDR3 is 17 residues long. Trimming cost V 0 bases and J 1 base; bases outside gene matches: 8. CDR3 loop: CASSLAYRGKTNTEAFF. DNA of the CDR3: TGTGCCAGCAGCTTAGCCTACAGGGGAAAGACGAACACTGAAGCTTTCTTT. Supplemented by reference TRBV7-9 and TRBJ1-1, the full variable domain reads DTGVSQNPRHKITKRGQNVTFRCDPISEHNRLYWYRQTLGQGPEFLTYFQNEAQLEKSRLLSDRFSAERPKGSFSTLEIQRTEQGDSAMYLCASSLAYRGKTNTEAFFGQGTRLTVV.

The chain has TRBV7-9 and TRBJ1-1; D gene unclear. There are 12 residues in the CDR3. Germline V gene lookup returns CDR1 SEHNR and CDR2 FQNEAQ (reference sequence). The germline V and J ends were trimmed by 5 bases and 3 bases, with 7 bases remaining between them. CDR3 residues: CASSAADTEAFF. CDR3 nucleotide sequence: TGTGCCAGCAGCGCCGCGGACACTGAAGCTTTCTTT. The full variable domain, with the rest looked up from reference TRBV7-9 and TRBJ1-1, is DTGVSQNPRHKITKRGQNVTFRCDPISEHNRLYWYRQTLGQGPEFLTYFQNEAQLEKSRLLSDRFSAERPKGSFSTLEIQRTEQGDSAMYLCASSAADTEAFFGQGTRLTVV.

The chain is built from TRBV2 and TRBJ2-7; 8 bases align to TRBD1. Germline trimming cut 2 bases from V and 4 bases from J; bases unmatched to any gene: 16. The CDR3 runs 18 residues. From germline, CDR1 is SNHLY and CDR2 FYNNEI. CDR3 bases: TGTGCCAGCAGTGAACGGTCGATGGCGAGGACAGGGAAATACGAGCAGTACTTC. Its translation is CASSERSMARTGKYEQYF.

The chain combines TRBV12-3 or TRBV12-4 with TRBJ2-7; D perhaps matches TRBD1 (6 bases). The CDR3 length is 11 residues. Trimming took 5 bases from V and 6 from J, leaving 8 bases between them. CDR3 DNA sequence: TGTGCCAGCAGTCCCAGGGGCGAGCAGTACTTC. Translating gives CASSPRGEQYF.

The chain employs TRBV29-1 and TRBJ1-1, with TRBD1 as a possible D gene (6 bases). This CDR3 has 13 residues. Germline V gene data show CDR1 as SQVTM and CDR2 as ANQGSEA. V was pared by 4 bases and J by 6 bases, with 15 bases between. CDR3 nucleotide sequence: TGCAGCGTTGGTAGGGGGTTGGGGCCTGAAGCTTTCTTT. Protein sequence: CSVGRGLGPEAFF.

This sequence joins TRBV9 and TRBJ2-3, with D possibly being TRBD2 (7 bases). Germline loops: CDR1 SGDLS, CDR2 YYNGEE. There are 18 residues in the CDR3. V was clipped by 3 bases and J by 3 bases, with 23 bases between them. The CDR3 is CASSAPVGRGPITDTQYF. The CDR3 DNA reads as TGTGCCAGCAGCGCTCCCGTGGGGCGGGGGCCGATAACAGATACGCAGTATTTT.

V gene TRBV12-5 combines with J gene TRBJ1-5; D is unclear. This CDR3 has 12 amino acids. The V end was cut by 2 bases, the J end by 6 bases, with 5 bases between. CDR1 is LGHNT, CDR2 FRNRAP, per germline. CDR3 in amino acids: CASGLTAQPQHF. CDR3 sequence (DNA): TGTGCTAGTGGTTTGACAGCTCAGCCCCAGCATTTT.

The chain recombines TRBV19 with TRBJ1-2; a possible D gene is TRBD1 (5 bases). There are 15 residues in the CDR3. Germline-derived CDR1 and CDR2 are LNHDA and SQIVND (reference sequence). Trimming pared 2 bases from V and 8 bases from J, leaving 18 bases between. The CDR3 loop is CASSIIGGSKGGYTF. The CDR3 region has the DNA TGTGCCAGTAGTATAATCGGGGGTTCGAAAGGAGGCTACACCTTC.

This clone was counted a single time. The J gene is TRBJ1-2, the V gene TRBV6-1, with TRBD1 matching 7 bases. Germline V gene sequence: CDR1 MNHNS, CDR2 SASEGT. The trim removed 0 bases at V and 7 bases at J, leaving 5 bases unmatched. The CDR3 spans 14 residues. The CDR3 region has the DNA TGTGCCAGCAGTGAAGCGGGACAGTATGGTGGCTACACCTTC. This sequence encodes CASSEAGQYGGYTF.